The rows below give T cell receptor beta chains drawn from one sample of a study of T cell repertoires in cytomegalovirus infection. TCRdb reanalysed the reads using MiXCR and keeps one entry per CDR3 protein. The sample carries hundreds of thousands of distinct CDR3 sequences, 15% to 20% recorded once. The source material was PBMCs. These receptors all come from a human donor in good health (CMV status not recorded). Some clones in this sample may be carry-over from other donors' samples. CDR3s include the opening cysteine and the closing phenylalanine or tryptophan. D genes are given only for firm matches. Clone size, where shown, is once, few, many, or a class for clones that have expanded.

j_gene: TRBJ2-5; d_gene: -; v_gene: TRBV3-1; abundance: -; CDR3aa: CASSQPGGPGETQYF; CDR3nt: TGTGCCAGCAGCCAGCCAGGGGGGCCGGGAGAGACCCAGTACTTC
j_gene: TRBJ1-6; d_gene: -; v_gene: TRBV7-3; abundance: -; CDR3aa: CASSFGRGAPLHF; CDR3nt: TGTGCCAGCAGCTTCGGCAGAGGGGCACCCCTCCACTTT
j_gene: TRBJ2-1; d_gene: TRBD1; v_gene: TRBV11-3; abundance: -; CDR3aa: CASSPSTAGGLSDEQFF; CDR3nt: TGTGCCAGCAGCCCCAGCACCGCAGGGGGCTTGAGCGATGAGCAGTTCTTC
j_gene: TRBJ2-5; d_gene: -; v_gene: TRBV7-9; abundance: many; CDR3aa: CASSFSGDGQETQYF; CDR3nt: TGTGCCAGCAGCTTCTCGGGGGATGGGCAAGAGACCCAGTACTTC
j_gene: TRBJ2-2; d_gene: TRBD2; v_gene: TRBV12-3/TRBV12-4; abundance: -; CDR3aa: CASRYGLAGAADTGELFF; CDR3nt: TGTGCCAGCAGATACGGACTAGCGGGGGCGGCGGACACCGGGGAGCTGTTTTTT
j_gene: TRBJ1-2; d_gene: TRBD1; v_gene: TRBV12-3/TRBV12-4; abundance: few; CDR3aa: CASSLTGEYGYTF; CDR3nt: TGTGCCAGCAGTTTGACAGGGGAATATGGCTACACCTTC
j_gene: TRBJ2-3; d_gene: -; v_gene: TRBV2; abundance: many; CDR3aa: CASSPRQGVTDTQYF; CDR3nt: TGTGCCAGCAGTCCTCGGCAGGGAGTCACAGATACGCAGTATTTT
j_gene: TRBJ2-1; d_gene: TRBD2; v_gene: TRBV4-1; abundance: few; CDR3aa: CASSQSTLAGRGEQFF; CDR3nt: TGCGCCAGCAGCCAATCCACACTAGCGGGGCGAGGAGAGCAGTTCTTC
j_gene: TRBJ1-3; d_gene: -; v_gene: TRBV9; abundance: few; CDR3aa: CASSPYTVRPQRSGNTIYF; CDR3nt: TGTGCCAGCAGCCCCTACACAGTGCGGCCGCAACGTTCTGGAAACACCATATATTTT
j_gene: TRBJ1-2; d_gene: -; v_gene: TRBV24-1; abundance: -; CDR3aa: CATSDDRAINGYTF; CDR3nt: TGTGCCACCAGTGATGACCGGGCGATTAATGGCTACACCTTC
j_gene: TRBJ1-2; d_gene: TRBD1; v_gene: TRBV6-5; abundance: -; CDR3aa: CASSYEGAQDYGYTF; CDR3nt: TGTGCCAGCAGTTATGAGGGGGCGCAGGACTATGGCTACACCTTC
j_gene: TRBJ1-1; d_gene: -; v_gene: TRBV12-3/TRBV12-4; abundance: many; CDR3aa: CASSLFGGDTEAFF; CDR3nt: TGTGCCAGCAGTTTGTTTGGGGGCGACACTGAAGCTTTCTTT
j_gene: TRBJ2-7; d_gene: -; v_gene: TRBV4-2; abundance: many; CDR3aa: CASSQDRGSYEQYF; CDR3nt: TGTGCCAGCAGCCAAGACAGGGGATCCTACGAGCAGTACTTC
j_gene: TRBJ2-5; d_gene: TRBD2; v_gene: TRBV6-2/TRBV6-3; abundance: -; CDR3aa: CATGGQETQYF; CDR3nt: TGTGCTACGGGGGGGCAAGAGACCCAGTACTTC
j_gene: TRBJ2-1; d_gene: TRBD2; v_gene: TRBV7-3; abundance: many; CDR3aa: CASSSSGTSRYGEQFF; CDR3nt: TGTGCCAGCAGCTCCTCCGGGACTAGCAGGTATGGTGAGCAGTTCTTC
j_gene: TRBJ2-5; d_gene: TRBD1; v_gene: TRBV5-6; abundance: few; CDR3aa: CASSGGRQGETQYF; CDR3nt: TGTGCCAGCAGCGGGGGACGACAGGGGGAGACCCAGTACTTC
j_gene: TRBJ1-6; d_gene: -; v_gene: TRBV6-5; abundance: few; CDR3aa: CASSYLPGTNSPLHF; CDR3nt: TGTGCCAGCAGTTACTTGCCAGGGACGAATTCACCCCTCCACTTT
j_gene: TRBJ2-1; d_gene: TRBD2; v_gene: TRBV4-1; abundance: -; CDR3aa: CASSLGTSGGSHEQFF; CDR3nt: TGCGCCAGCAGCCTAGGGACTAGCGGGGGGTCGCATGAGCAGTTCTTC
j_gene: TRBJ2-3; d_gene: -; v_gene: TRBV19; abundance: -; CDR3aa: CASQWGVSTDTQYF; CDR3nt: TGTGCCAGCCAATGGGGTGTGAGCACAGATACGCAGTATTTT
j_gene: TRBJ2-3; d_gene: -; v_gene: TRBV4-1; abundance: -; CDR3aa: CASSQGPGTDTQYF; CDR3nt: TGCGCCAGCAGCCAAGGGCCGGGCACAGATACGCAGTATTTT
j_gene: TRBJ2-1; d_gene: -; v_gene: TRBV2; abundance: -; CDR3aa: CASSEGSRGEQFF; CDR3nt: TGTGCCAGCAGTGAAGGTAGTCGTGGTGAGCAGTTCTTC
j_gene: TRBJ2-5; d_gene: -; v_gene: TRBV10-3; abundance: many; CDR3aa: CAISESGVPQETQYF; CDR3nt: TGTGCCATCAGTGAGTCCGGGGTCCCCCAAGAGACCCAGTACTTC
j_gene: TRBJ2-5; d_gene: TRBD2; v_gene: TRBV20-1; abundance: -; CDR3aa: CSATSGGETQYF; CDR3nt: TGCAGTGCTACTAGCGGGGGGGAGACCCAGTACTTC
j_gene: TRBJ1-3; d_gene: -; v_gene: TRBV6-5; abundance: many; CDR3aa: CASSYGRDGAYSGNTIYF; CDR3nt: TGTGCCAGCAGTTACGGAAGGGATGGGGCCTACTCTGGAAACACCATATATTTT
j_gene: TRBJ2-7; d_gene: TRBD1; v_gene: TRBV2; abundance: few; CDR3aa: CASSPGQGSLRRYEQYF; CDR3nt: TGTGCCAGCAGTCCGGGACAGGGGAGCCTCCGTCGCTACGAGCAGTACTTC